The 23 T cell receptor beta chains below come from one sample, sequenced in a study of blood T cells in healthy people across ages (dated by TCRdb to 2014 to 2015). Receptor amplification or capture employed 5' RACE. The instrument given in TCRdb is Illumina HiSeq 2500. The second PCR ran for roughly 7 to 12 cycles and used a J-beta primer mix along with a sample-barcoded 5' primer. The public reads were quality trimmed at Q25 with fastp and then assembled into clones with MiXCR by TCRdb, keeping productive beta chains. Identical CDR3 protein sequences are pooled into one entry, listed with their most common genes and DNA. This sample is represented by 1.5 million to 2 million distinct CDR3 sequences; over 25% of them were singletons. The ten largest clones represent roughly 8% of the sample. The sequenced sample was blood. These receptor sequences come from a woman aged 30 to 39 in good health.

The chain combines TRBV11-2 with TRBJ2-1; weak D call: TRBD2 (6 bases). The V end lost 2 bases, the J end lost 10 bases, and 21 bases lay between the germline ends. This CDR3 contains 16 residues. In germline, CDR1 is SGHAT, CDR2 FQNNGV. The CDR3 nucleotides are TGTGCCAGCAGCTTATTAGCGTCGTCTGCGGACTACGAGCAGTTCTTC. It specifies CASSLLASSADYEQFF.

There are a few counts of this clonotype. The rearrangement links TRBV11-2 to TRBJ2-7; a possible D gene is TRBD2 (5 bases). There are 14 residues in the CDR3. Germline lookup yields CDR1 SGHAT and CDR2 FQNNGV. The V end lost 7 bases, the J end lost 1 base, and 14 bases lay between the germline ends. The CDR3 DNA sequence: TGTGCCAGCACCCCCCGACGGAGGTCCTACGAGCAGTACTTC. This encodes CASTPRRRSYEQYF.

As to this clonotype: A much larger clone lies one base from this, so it may be a read error. The V and J genes are TRBV5-4 and TRBJ1-6, with 8 positions matching TRBD1. The CDR3 has 14 residues. Germline V gene sequence: CDR1 SGHNT, CDR2 YYREEE (reference sequence). This CDR3 is CASSWGTGDSPPHF. In nucleotides, the CDR3 is TGTGCCAGCAGCTGGGGGACAGGCGACTCACCCCCCCACTTT.

The V gene is TRBV20-1, the J gene TRBJ2-1; 12 positions agree with TRBD2. Trimming cost V 5 bases and J 10 bases; bases outside gene matches: 12. Germline CDR1 reads DFQATT; CDR2 reads SNEGSKA (reference sequence). This CDR3 comprises 15 residues. CDR3 in DNA: TGCAGTGCTCTGGAACCTAGCGGGGGGGGAAGGGAGCAGTTCTTC. Protein sequence: CSALEPSGGGREQFF.

This clonotype occurred many times. The chain links TRBV5-1 to TRBJ2-3, with D perhaps matching TRBD1 (7 bases). Germline loops: CDR1 SGHRS, CDR2 YFSETQ. The CDR3 runs 15 residues. Between the trimmed V and J ends, which lost 2 bases and 4 bases, there was a span of 14 bases. The CDR3 loop is CASSFGGGEADTQYF. In DNA form, the CDR3 reads TGCGCCAGCAGCTTTGGAGGGGGCGAGGCAGATACGCAGTATTTT.

V is TRBV7-9 and J is TRBJ1-5; D is undetermined. Germline V gene sequence: CDR1 SEHNR, CDR2 FQNEAQ (reference sequence). Trimming pared 5 bases from V and 3 bases from J, leaving 11 bases between. The CDR3 has 14 residues. CDR3 in amino acids: CASSSSRVNQPQHF. In nucleotides, the CDR3 is TGTGCCAGCAGCAGTAGCCGGGTCAATCAGCCCCAGCATTTT.

This chain joins TRBV20-1 and TRBJ1-1; D is unclear. The germline V gene has CDR1 DFQATT and CDR2 SNEGSKA (reference sequence). V was pared by 4 bases and J by 0 bases, with 12 bases between. The length of the CDR3 is 14 residues. CDR3 sequence: CSAKDGSMNTEAFF. In nucleotides, the CDR3 is TGCAGTGCTAAGGACGGCAGCATGAACACTGAAGCTTTCTTT.

As to this clonotype: Mismatch with germline at one junction end may stem from a read error. V is TRBV27 and J is TRBJ2-4, with TRBD1 matching over 10 bases. The DNA end favors TRBJ2-7, so the J call may be wrong. The CDR3 totals 15 residues. Germline CDR1 reads MNHEY; CDR2 reads SMNVEV (reference sequence). The CDR3 region is CAGSFGTGDNYEQYF. CDR3 sequence (DNA): TGTGCCGGCAGTTTTGGGACAGGGGATAACTACGAGCAGTACTTC.

The chain uses TRBV7-7 and TRBJ2-5, with a weak D call TRBD2 (5 bases). Trimming pared 8 bases from V and 5 bases from J, leaving 12 bases between. Germline values: CDR1 SSHAT, CDR2 FNYEAQ (reference sequence). The length of the CDR3 is 12 residues. CDR3 protein: CASGHTGETQYF. CDR3 bases: TGTGCCAGCGGTCACACGGGGGAGACCCAGTACTTC.

With regard to this clonotype: Mismatch with germline at one junction end may stem from a read error. The chain uses TRBV12-3 or TRBV12-4 and TRBJ2-3; TRBD2 might be the D (6 bases). This CDR3 has 14 residues. The CDR3 DNA sequence: TGTGCCAGCATTTTACGGGGGAGCACAGATACGCAGTATTTT. Protein product: CASILRGSTDTQYF.

The table lists this clonotype with a few counts. The J gene is TRBJ2-1, the V gene TRBV14; tentative D call: TRBD2 (6 bases). Trimming removed 6 bases from V and 4 bases from J, with 16 bases in between. The germline V gene encodes CDR1 SGHDN and CDR2 FVKESK. The CDR3 runs 15 residues. The CDR3 nucleotides are TGTGCCAGCAGTACTACTATCGGAGGGTACAATGAGCAGTTCTTC. It is translated as CASSTTIGGYNEQFF.

The genes are TRBV7-9 and TRBJ2-1; D remains unclear. The CDR3 sequence is 15 residues long. Per the germline V gene, CDR1 is SEHNR and CDR2 is FQNEAQ (reference sequence). V lost 6 bases and J lost 1, with 13 bases in between. CDR3 in DNA: TGTGCCAGCAGGCCGAGGATATCATCCTACAATGAGCAGTTCTTC. Protein product: CASRPRISSYNEQFF.

As for this clonotype: The junction does not match germline at one end; this may be a read error. The V call is TRBV30, the J call TRBJ1-2; D remains ambiguous. The CDR3 runs to 12 residues. Germline V gene data show CDR1 as GTSNPN and CDR2 as SVGIG (reference sequence). In nucleotides, the CDR3 is TGTACCTGGAGTCGCGACAACCATGGCTACACCTTC. Its translation is CTWSRDNHGYTF.

There are many counts of this clonotype. The gene calls are TRBV30 and TRBJ2-7; no clear D. With 0 bases removed from V and 5 bases from J, the gap between germline ends came to 8 bases. The CDR3 has 12 amino acids. CDR1 and CDR2 from the germline V gene are GTSNPN and SVGIG (reference sequence). The CDR3 nucleotides are TGTGCCTGGAGTGTGGGGATACACGAGCAGTACTTC. It yields the protein CAWSVGIHEQYF.

This clonotype was seen only a few times. The V call is TRBV25-1, the J call TRBJ1-2; D is perhaps TRBD1 (5 bases). The CDR3 totals 14 residues. Trimming shortened V by 4 bases and J by 5 bases, and 14 bases separated the two germline ends. CDR1 is MGHDK, CDR2 SYGVNS, per germline. Written as DNA, the CDR3 is TGTGCCAGCAGTGCCCTTCAGGGACTTTATGGCTACACCTTC. The encoded protein is CASSALQGLYGYTF.

The chain has TRBV3-1 and TRBJ1-4; unclear D gene. Germline CDR1 reads LGHDT; CDR2 reads YNNKEL (reference sequence). V lost 1 base and J lost 0, with 9 bases in between. The CDR3 runs to 16 residues. CDR3 DNA sequence: TGTGCCAGCAGCCAAGCCCCGTCAGCAACTAATGAAAAACTGTTTTTT. Residues: CASSQAPSATNEKLFF. Full variable domain (outside the CDR3, taken from reference TRBV3-1 and TRBJ1-4): DTAVSQTPKYLVTQMGNDKSIKCEQNLGHDTMYWYKQDSKKFLKIMFSYNNKELIINETVPNRFSPKSPDKAHLNLHINSLELGDSAVYFCASSQAPSATNEKLFFGSGTQLSVL.

The chain couples TRBV2 to TRBJ1-5, with D perhaps matching TRBD1 (6 bases). Germline V gene lookup returns CDR1 SNHLY and CDR2 FYNNEI. Trimming pared 8 bases from V and 4 bases from J, leaving 12 bases between. The CDR3 runs to 13 residues. The CDR3 sequence: CASGGARNQPQHF. In DNA, the CDR3 is TGTGCCAGCGGGGGGGCGAGGAATCAGCCCCAGCATTTT.

This clonotype was counted between two and nine times. The rearrangement links TRBV7-2 to TRBJ1-2; D unclear. CDR1 and CDR2 from the germline V gene are SGHTA and FQGNSA. The CDR3 totals 14 residues. The V end lost 1 base, the J end lost 5 bases, and 11 bases lay between the germline ends. CDR3 coding DNA: TGTGCCAGCAGCTTAGACGGCCTCTCGTATGGCTACACCTTC. It encodes CASSLDGLSYGYTF.

Regarding this clonotype: The junction does not match germline at one end; this may be a read error. The genes are TRBV4-1 and TRBJ2-6, with no clear D. The CDR3 runs to 15 residues. Per germline, CDR1 MGHRA and CDR2 YSYEKL. CDR3 coding DNA: TGCGCCAGCGGCCAAGCGCCGTTAGGGGCCAACGTCCTGACTTTC. The encoded protein is CASGQAPLGANVLTF.

The CDR3 DNA reads TGTGCCTACAACGACGTCGGGAGTGAAAAACTGTTTTTT. It translates to CAYNDVGSEKLFF. The rearrangement links TRBV5-4 to TRBJ1-4; D is ambiguous. V lost 10 bases and J lost 7, with 17 bases in between. This CDR3 has 13 amino acids. Germline V CDR1 and CDR2: SGHNT, YYREEE (reference sequence). The variable domain in full, completed from reference TRBV5-4 and TRBJ1-4, reads ETGVTQSPTHLIKTRGQQVTLRCSSQSGHNTVSWYQQALGQGPQFIFQYYREEENGRGNFPPRFSGLQFPNYSSELNVNALELDDSALYLCAYNDVGSEKLFFGSGTQLSVL.

A few counts support this clonotype. V and J are TRBV5-6 and TRBJ1-3; no reliable D call. The CDR3 is 14 residues long. Germline values: CDR1 SGHDT, CDR2 YYEEEE. V shed 1 base and J shed 2 bases, with 7 bases lying between them. CDR3: CASSLWQAGNTIYF. CDR3 nucleotide sequence: TGTGCCAGCAGCTTGTGGCAGGCTGGAAACACCATATATTTT.

V is TRBV4-3 and J is TRBJ2-5; no reliable D call. Trimming pared 2 bases from V and 2 bases from J, leaving 6 bases between. The germline V gene encodes CDR1 LGHNA and CDR2 YSLEER. The CDR3 covers 13 residues. In nucleotides, the CDR3 is TGCGCCAGCAGCCAAAACGGACAAGAGACCCAGTACTTC. This codes for CASSQNGQETQYF.

The table lists this clonotype with many counts. The chain combines TRBV5-5 with TRBJ1-2, with D unclear. With 2 bases removed from V and 6 bases from J, the gap between germline ends came to 14 bases. There are 14 residues in the CDR3. Germline V gene sequence: CDR1 SGHKS, CDR2 YYEKEE (reference sequence). CDR3 sequence: CASSFGRSFDGYTF. DNA for the CDR3: TGTGCCAGCAGCTTTGGGAGGTCCTTTGATGGCTACACCTTC.